One and the same sample provided the 17 T cell receptor beta chains below, sequenced in a study of Graves' ophthalmopathy and Graves' hyperthyroidism. Beta-chain TCR CDR3 regions were amplified from RNA transcripts. HTBI-primed RT-PCR formed the first round, and a multiplex PCR formed the second. A single record per CDR3 protein comes from TCRdb applying MiXCR to the multiplex PCR reads. Of approximately 460,000 distinct CDR3 sequences listed, 13% to 15% were seen once; the top ten hold about 10%. Sequences were obtained from blood. These receptors originate from a woman in her thirties with Graves' ophthalmopathy.

This clonotype appeared a few times. The chain recombines TRBV3-1 with TRBJ1-2, with D perhaps matching TRBD1 (5 bases). V gave up 5 bases and J gave up 6 bases, with 13 bases separating them. The CDR3 has 13 amino acids. Germline loops: CDR1 LGHDT, CDR2 YNNKEL (reference sequence). DNA for the CDR3: TGTGCCAGCAGCGATCAGGGAAAGAATGGCTACACCTTC. As protein: CASSDQGKNGYTF.

This clonotype was counted at least ten times. In DNA form, the CDR3 reads TGTGCTAGTGGTTTCCTAGGTACGGGAAACACCATATATTTT. This gives the protein CASGFLGTGNTIYF. The chain combines TRBV12-5 with TRBJ1-3, with no clear D. The V and J ends lost 3 bases and 4 bases respectively, with 10 bases between them. CDR1 is LGHNT, CDR2 FRNRAP, per germline. This CDR3 contains 14 residues.

This clonotype was seen many times. The J gene is TRBJ2-7, the V gene TRBV6-1, with D tentatively TRBD1 or TRBD2 (5 bases each). Germline lookup yields CDR1 MNHNS and CDR2 SASEGT. With 8 bases removed from V and 5 bases from J, the gap between germline ends came to 16 bases. This CDR3 has 13 residues. DNA for the CDR3: TGTGCCAGCGGGGATAGGGGAGTCCACGAGCAGTACTTC. Translating it yields CASGDRGVHEQYF.

This clonotype was detected only a few times. The chain joins TRBV28 to TRBJ1-2; possible D gene TRBD1, 6 bases. The germline V and J ends were trimmed by 0 bases and 0 bases, with 8 bases remaining between them. CDR3 length: 15 residues. Germline V gene data show CDR1 as MDHEN and CDR2 as SYDVKM. The CDR3 here is CASSLWGASNYGYTF. CDR3 coding DNA: TGTGCCAGCAGTTTATGGGGGGCGTCTAACTATGGCTACACCTTC.

This clonotype was seen a handful of times. The genes are TRBV12-3 or TRBV12-4 and TRBJ2-7; 8 bases agree with TRBD1. V shed 6 bases, J shed 7 bases, and the junction held 17 bases outside the gene matches. The CDR3 contains 16 residues. The CDR3 DNA is TGTGCCAGCAGCACCCGGCGCGAGACAGGGGAAGTTGAGCAGTACTTC. This gives the protein CASSTRRETGEVEQYF.

This clonotype has ten or more counts. The chain couples TRBV28 to TRBJ1-1; the match to TRBD1 covers 8 bases. After removal of 5 bases from V and 5 bases from J, the junction contained 10 bases not matched to a gene. The germline gives CDR1 MDHEN, CDR2 SYDVKM. The length of the CDR3 is 15 residues. The CDR3 DNA follows: TGTGCCAGCAGTGGTGACAGGGGATTCGGTACTGAAGCTTTCTTT. Protein sequence: CASSGDRGFGTEAFF.

The table lists this clonotype with a few counts. The chain joins TRBV3-1 to TRBJ2-6; D unresolved. In germline, CDR1 is LGHDT, CDR2 YNNKEL (reference sequence). V lost 4 bases, J lost 2 bases, and 9 bases lay in between. The CDR3 runs 15 residues. CDR3 sequence (DNA): TGTGCCAGCAGCCGTTTCAGTACTGGGGCCAACGTCCTGACTTTC. It specifies CASSRFSTGANVLTF.

This clonotype occurred many times. This sequence joins TRBV12-3 or TRBV12-4 and TRBJ1-5; perhaps TRBD1 as D (5 bases). Trimming stripped 1 base from V and 3 bases from J, with 13 bases between. CDR3 length equals 16 residues. The CDR3 DNA is TGTGCCAGCAGTTTAGGGTCAGGGTTCGACAATCAGCCCCAGCATTTT. Its translation: CASSLGSGFDNQPQHF.

This clonotype was counted ten times or more. V is TRBV6-1 and J is TRBJ2-2; a weak D match, TRBD2 (5 bases). Per germline, CDR1 MNHNS and CDR2 SASEGT. V lost 7 bases to trimming and J lost 2 bases, with 8 bases between them. The CDR3 sequence is 13 residues long. CDR3 DNA sequence: TGTGCCAGCACCCGGACTAACACCGGGGAGCTGTTTTTT. Amino acids: CASTRTNTGELFF.

The chain uses TRBV7-6 and TRBJ2-2; 11 nucleotides align to TRBD2. This CDR3 has 19 amino acids. Germline loops: CDR1 SGHVS, CDR2 FNYEAQ. Losses at the gene ends were 1 base for V and 3 bases for J; bases not matched to a gene: 10. CDR3 sequence (DNA): TGTGCCAGCAGCTTAGACATAACTAGCGGGAGAGCGGACACCGGGGAGCTGTTTTTT. Translating gives CASSLDITSGRADTGELFF.

This clonotype showed up just a few times. The chain uses TRBV3-1 and TRBJ2-5; D not certain. With 2 bases removed from V and 5 bases from J, the gap between germline ends came to 12 bases. The germline gives CDR1 LGHDT, CDR2 YNNKEL (reference sequence). The CDR3 consists of 14 residues. The CDR3 sequence: CASSQNAGWETQYF. Here the CDR3 DNA reads TGTGCCAGCAGCCAAAACGCAGGTTGGGAGACCCAGTACTTC.

This clonotype has ten or more counts. The chain employs TRBV2 and TRBJ2-7; no clear D gene. The V gene's germline CDR1 is SNHLY and CDR2 FYNNEI. The CDR3 spans 12 residues. V was pared by 6 bases and J by 2 bases, with 8 bases between. In DNA form, the CDR3 reads TGTGCCAGCAGCGGAGCAGCCTACGAGCAGTACTTC. Its translation: CASSGAAYEQYF. Variable domain in full (rest from reference TRBV2 and TRBJ2-7): EPEVTQTPSHQVTQMGQEVILRCVPISNHLYFYWYRQILGQKVEFLVSFYNNEISEKSEIFDDQFSVERPDGSNFTLKIRSTKLEDSAMYFCASSGAAYEQYFGPGTRLTVT.

The genes are TRBV10-2 and TRBJ2-7, with 12 nucleotides matching TRBD2. V lost 6 bases, J lost 2 bases, and 14 bases stayed unmatched. Germline-derived CDR1 and CDR2 are WSHSY and SAAADI. CDR3 length equals 18 residues. CDR3 in DNA: TGCGCCAGCAGACCGGGGACTAGCGGGCGCTCCGGGACCTACGAGCAGTACTTC. Its translation: CASRPGTSGRSGTYEQYF.

This clonotype showed up many times. V is TRBV28 and J is TRBJ2-7; tentatively, D is TRBD1 (6 bases). The CDR3 totals 13 residues. Germline V gene sequence: CDR1 MDHEN, CDR2 SYDVKM. The V gene lost 2 bases and the J gene lost 3 bases, with 8 bases spanning the gap. For the CDR3, the DNA is TGTGCCAGCAGTTTACCAGGGGTCTACGAGCAGTACTTC. Its protein product is CASSLPGVYEQYF.

The chain employs TRBV6-1 and TRBJ1-1; 8 nucleotides line up with TRBD1. The CDR3 is made up of 14 amino acids. Germline CDR1 is MNHNS and CDR2 is SASEGT. The trim removed 1 base at V and 12 bases at J, leaving 10 bases unmatched. CDR3 amino acids: CASSEGTGKRVTFF. The CDR3 DNA sequence: TGTGCCAGCAGTGAAGGGACAGGGAAGCGGGTGACTTTCTTT.

This clonotype was seen many times. The chain is built from TRBV2 and TRBJ1-2; no firm D call. The CDR3 consists of 11 residues. Germline values: CDR1 SNHLY, CDR2 FYNNEI. With 7 bases removed from V and 4 bases from J, the gap between germline ends came to 7 bases. DNA for the CDR3: TGTGCCAGCATCGATCGCTATGGCTACACCTTC. It translates to CASIDRYGYTF.

Many counts were recorded for this clonotype. The chain recombines TRBV27 with TRBJ1-5; 10 bases agree with TRBD1. The CDR3 sequence is 13 residues long. Germline V gives CDR1 MNHEY, CDR2 SMNVEV (reference sequence). V trimming: 6 bases; J trimming: 9 bases; junction bases outside the gene matches: 5. The DNA for the CDR3 is TGTGCCAGCAGGGGACAGGGGTTGACGCCCCAGCATTTT. It codes for CASRGQGLTPQHF.